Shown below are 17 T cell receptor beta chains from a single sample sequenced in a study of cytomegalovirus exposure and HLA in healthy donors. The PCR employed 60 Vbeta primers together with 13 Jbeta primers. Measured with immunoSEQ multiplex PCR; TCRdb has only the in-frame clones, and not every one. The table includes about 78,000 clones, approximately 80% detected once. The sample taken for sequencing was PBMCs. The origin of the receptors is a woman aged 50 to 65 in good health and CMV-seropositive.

The CDR3 is CASSLTGGSYNEQFF. CDR3 bases: TGTGCCAGCAGCTTGACAGGGGGCTCCTACAATGAGCAGTTCTTC. The chain links TRBV7-6 to TRBJ2-1; 9 nucleotides align to TRBD1. Looked up from germline, CDR1 is SGHVS and CDR2 is FNYEAQ. This CDR3 region has 15 residues. V was clipped by 3 bases and J by 0 bases; unmatched bases: 0.

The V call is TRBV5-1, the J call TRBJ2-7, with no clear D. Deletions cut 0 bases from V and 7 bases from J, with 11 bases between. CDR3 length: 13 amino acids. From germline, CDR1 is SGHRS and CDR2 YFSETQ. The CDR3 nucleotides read TGCGCCAGCAGCTTGGGCCCTTACTATGAGCAGTACTTC. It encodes CASSLGPYYEQYF.

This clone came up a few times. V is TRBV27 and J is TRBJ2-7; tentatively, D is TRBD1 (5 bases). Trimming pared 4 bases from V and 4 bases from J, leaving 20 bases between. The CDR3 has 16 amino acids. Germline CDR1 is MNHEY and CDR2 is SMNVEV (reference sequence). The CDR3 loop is CASSSLSGFTLYEQYF. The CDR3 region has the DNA TGTGCCAGCAGTTCGTTATCAGGGTTCACCCTTTACGAGCAGTACTTC.

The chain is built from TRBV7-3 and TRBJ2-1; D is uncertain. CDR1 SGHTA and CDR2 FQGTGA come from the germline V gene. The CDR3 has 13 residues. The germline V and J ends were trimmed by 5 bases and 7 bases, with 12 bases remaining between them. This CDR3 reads CASSAQASNEQFF. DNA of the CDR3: TGTGCCAGCAGCGCTCAGGCGAGTAATGAGCAGTTCTTC.

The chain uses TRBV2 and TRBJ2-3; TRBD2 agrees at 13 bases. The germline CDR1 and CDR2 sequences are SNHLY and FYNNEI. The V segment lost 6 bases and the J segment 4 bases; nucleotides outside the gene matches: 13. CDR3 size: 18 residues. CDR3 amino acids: CASRPDRRTSGGSDTQYF. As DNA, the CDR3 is TGTGCCAGCAGGCCAGACCGACGGACTAGCGGGGGTTCAGATACGCAGTATTTT.

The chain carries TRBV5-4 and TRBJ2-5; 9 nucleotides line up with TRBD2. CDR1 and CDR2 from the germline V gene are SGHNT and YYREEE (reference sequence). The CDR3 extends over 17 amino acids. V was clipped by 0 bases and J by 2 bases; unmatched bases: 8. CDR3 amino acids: CASSLAGSGGPQETQYF. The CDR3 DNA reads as TGTGCCAGCAGCTTGGCTGGTAGCGGGGGCCCGCAAGAGACCCAGTACTTC.

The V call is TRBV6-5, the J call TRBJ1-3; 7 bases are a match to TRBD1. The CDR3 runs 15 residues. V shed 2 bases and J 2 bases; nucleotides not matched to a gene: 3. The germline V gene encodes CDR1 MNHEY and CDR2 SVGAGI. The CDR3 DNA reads TGTGCCAGCAGTTACCTCCAGGGGGCTGGAAACACCATATATTTT. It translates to CASSYLQGAGNTIYF.

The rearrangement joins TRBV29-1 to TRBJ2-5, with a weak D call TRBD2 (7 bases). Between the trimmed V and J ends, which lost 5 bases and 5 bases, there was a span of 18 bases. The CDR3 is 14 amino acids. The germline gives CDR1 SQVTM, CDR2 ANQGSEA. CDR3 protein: CSVHLGGAGETQYF. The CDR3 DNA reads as TGCAGCGTTCACCTGGGGGGGGCTGGGGAGACCCAGTACTTC.

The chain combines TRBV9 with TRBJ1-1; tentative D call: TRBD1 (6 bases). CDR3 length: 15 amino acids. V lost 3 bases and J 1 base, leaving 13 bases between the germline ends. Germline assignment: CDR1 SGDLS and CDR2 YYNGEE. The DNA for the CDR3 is TGTGCCAGCAGCGCCGGGACATTGGGGAACACTGAAGCTTTCTTT. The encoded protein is CASSAGTLGNTEAFF.

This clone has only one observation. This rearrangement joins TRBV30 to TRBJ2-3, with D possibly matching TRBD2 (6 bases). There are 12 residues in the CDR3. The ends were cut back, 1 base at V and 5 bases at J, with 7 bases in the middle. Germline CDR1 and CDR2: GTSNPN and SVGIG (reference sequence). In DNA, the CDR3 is TGTGCCTGGAGTGGGGGAGGAGATACGCAGTATTTT. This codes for CAWSGGGDTQYF.

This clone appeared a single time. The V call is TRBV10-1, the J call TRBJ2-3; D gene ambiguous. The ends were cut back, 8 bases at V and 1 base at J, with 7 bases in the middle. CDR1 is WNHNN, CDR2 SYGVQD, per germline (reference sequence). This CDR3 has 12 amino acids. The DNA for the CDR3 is TGCGCCAGCTCCTTAGGCACAGATACGCAGTATTTT. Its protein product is CASSLGTDTQYF.

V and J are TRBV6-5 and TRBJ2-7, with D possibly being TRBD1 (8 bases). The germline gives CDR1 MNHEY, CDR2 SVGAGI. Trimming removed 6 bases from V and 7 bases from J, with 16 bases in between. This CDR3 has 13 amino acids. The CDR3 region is CASSFNRGGEQYV. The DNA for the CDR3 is TGTGCCAGCAGCTTCAACAGGGGGGGAGAGCAGTACGTC.

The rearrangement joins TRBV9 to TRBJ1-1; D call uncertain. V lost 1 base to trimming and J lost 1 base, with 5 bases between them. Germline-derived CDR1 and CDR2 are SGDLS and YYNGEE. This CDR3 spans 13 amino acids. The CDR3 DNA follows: TGTGCCAGCAGCGTAACAGCGAACACTGAAGCTTTCTTT. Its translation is CASSVTANTEAFF.

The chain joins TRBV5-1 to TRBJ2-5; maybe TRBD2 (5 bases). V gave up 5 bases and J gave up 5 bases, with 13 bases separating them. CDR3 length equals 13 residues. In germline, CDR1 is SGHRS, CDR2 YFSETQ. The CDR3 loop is CASRLDAVETQYF. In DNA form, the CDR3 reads TGCGCCAGCAGACTAGACGCGGTGGAGACCCAGTACTTC. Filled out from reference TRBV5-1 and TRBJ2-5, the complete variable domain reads KAGVTQTPRYLIKTRGQQVTLSCSPISGHRSVSWYQQTPGQGLQFLFEYFSETQRNKGNFPGRFSGRQFSNSRSEMNVSTLELGDSALYLCASRLDAVETQYFGPGTRLLVL.

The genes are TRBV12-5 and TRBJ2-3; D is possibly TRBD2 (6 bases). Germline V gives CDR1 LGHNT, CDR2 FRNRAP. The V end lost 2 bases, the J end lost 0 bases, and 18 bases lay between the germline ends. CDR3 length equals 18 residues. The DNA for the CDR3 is TGTGCTAGTGGTTTGAGTAAAGGACTATTATCTAGCACAGATACGCAGTATTTT. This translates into CASGLSKGLLSSTDTQYF.

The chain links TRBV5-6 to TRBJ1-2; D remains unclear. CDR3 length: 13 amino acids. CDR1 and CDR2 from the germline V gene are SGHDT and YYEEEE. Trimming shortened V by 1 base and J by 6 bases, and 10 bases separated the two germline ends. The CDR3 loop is CASSLRGFHGYTF. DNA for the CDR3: TGTGCCAGCAGCTTGCGAGGGTTCCATGGCTACACCTTC. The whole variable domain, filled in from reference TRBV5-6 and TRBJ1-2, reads DAGVTQSPTHLIKTRGQQVTLRCSPKSGHDTVSWYQQALGQGPQFIFQYYEEEERQRGNFPDRFSGHQFPNYSSELNVNALLLGDSALYLCASSLRGFHGYTFGSGTRLTVV.

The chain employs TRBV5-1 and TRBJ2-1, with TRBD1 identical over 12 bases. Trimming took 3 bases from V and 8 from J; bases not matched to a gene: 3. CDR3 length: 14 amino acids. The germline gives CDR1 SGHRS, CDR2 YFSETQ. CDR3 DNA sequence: TGCGCCAGCAGCTCCGGGACAGGGGGCGATGAGCAGTTCTTC. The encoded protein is CASSSGTGGDEQFF. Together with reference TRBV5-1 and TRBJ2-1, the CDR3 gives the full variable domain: KAGVTQTPRYLIKTRGQQVTLSCSPISGHRSVSWYQQTPGQGLQFLFEYFSETQRNKGNFPGRFSGRQFSNSRSEMNVSTLELGDSALYLCASSSGTGGDEQFFGPGTRLTVL.